One and the same sample provided the 8 T cell receptor beta chains below, sequenced in a study of T cell repertoires in cytomegalovirus infection. TCRdb redid the calling of the reads with MiXCR, one entry per CDR3 protein. The top ten clones hold more than 12% of a sample with 900,000 to 950,000 distinct CDR3 sequences, more than 25% of them seen once. For these receptors, no antigen is known. The sample here was cultured CD8+ T cells from PBMCs, taken from culture after CMV antigen stimulation. Receptors were obtained from a human donor in good health (CMV status not recorded). Some clones in this sample may be carry-over from other donors' samples.

Only a few counts were recorded for this clonotype. The chain recombines TRBV7-2 with TRBJ1-2; D is ambiguous. The V gene lost 5 bases and the J gene lost 12 bases, with 19 bases spanning the gap. The CDR3 sequence is 13 residues long. Per germline, CDR1 SGHTA and CDR2 FQGNSA. CDR3 sequence (DNA): TGTGCCAGCAGCGGGGTTGGGGTACAGCAGAACACCTTC. It translates to CASSGVGVQQNTF.

A few counts support this clonotype. The chain is built from TRBV10-3 and TRBJ2-1; TRBD1 is a possible D gene (6 bases). The V end lost 6 bases, the J end lost 0 bases, and 15 bases lay between the germline ends. The CDR3 is 16 amino acids. Looked up from germline, CDR1 is ENHRY and CDR2 is SYGVKD. The CDR3 sequence is CAIRLGQPSSYNEQFF. The CDR3 bases are TGTGCCATCAGACTGGGACAACCCAGCTCCTACAATGAGCAGTTCTTC.

This clonotype was counted a few times. This chain's CDR3 is CASSLIGPTNYGYTF. The CDR3 nucleotides are TGTGCCAGCAGCTTGATTGGGCCAACTAACTATGGCTACACCTTC. The chain joins TRBV5-5 to TRBJ1-2; D is uncertain. CDR1 and CDR2 from the germline V gene are SGHKS and YYEKEE (reference sequence). The CDR3 has 15 amino acids. Trimming pared 1 base from V and 0 bases from J, leaving 10 bases between.

Worth noting for this clonotype: A junction end diverges from the germline sequence, so it may reflect a read error. The gene calls are TRBV4-1 and TRBJ1-1, with D unresolved. Germline CDR1 and CDR2: MGHRA and YSYEKL. CDR3 length equals 15 residues. The CDR3 DNA reads TGCACCAGCAGCCAAGGCAAGGGCTACCCTTTTGGAGCTTTCTTT. Translating it yields CTSSQGKGYPFGAFF.

This rearrangement joins TRBV2 to TRBJ2-3, with D possibly TRBD2 on 5 matching bases. CDR3 size: 17 residues. The V gene lost 4 bases and the J gene lost 4 bases, with 21 bases spanning the gap. CDR1 is SNHLY and CDR2 is FYNNEI in the germline V gene. In DNA, the CDR3 is TGTGCCAGCAGTGGGGTATCAGTCGGGGAAATCCCAGATACGCAGTATTTT. Translation: CASSGVSVGEIPDTQYF.

The table lists this clonotype with a few counts. The chain uses TRBV7-2 and TRBJ1-4; D gene uncertain. Trimming removed 5 bases from V and 8 bases from J, with 27 bases in between. Germline V CDR1 and CDR2: SGHTA, FQGNSA. This CDR3 spans 18 amino acids. This CDR3 reads CASSPYSPAALRREKLFF. The DNA for the CDR3 is TGTGCCAGCAGCCCCTATTCTCCCGCCGCTTTAAGACGCGAAAAACTGTTTTTT.

The table lists this clonotype with a few counts. The genes are TRBV7-9 and TRBJ1-2; possibly TRBD1 for D (5 bases). The CDR3 is 15 residues long. Germline CDR1 is SEHNR and CDR2 is FQNEAQ (reference sequence). V was shortened by 4 bases and J by 4 bases, with 16 bases between the two germline ends. CDR3 region: CASSSGASFRYGYTF. CDR3 in DNA: TGTGCCAGCAGCTCTGGGGCTTCCTTTCGCTATGGCTACACCTTC.

This clonotype was observed many times. The chain uses TRBV7-2 and TRBJ2-7, with D possibly being TRBD1 (6 bases). Trimming stripped 3 bases from V and 3 bases from J, with 15 bases between. CDR1 is SGHTA, CDR2 FQGNSA, per germline. The CDR3 is made up of 15 amino acids. CDR3 DNA: TGTGCCAGCAGCTTGGTGGGGGCCCCCTTCTACGAGCAGTACGTC. Translation: CASSLVGAPFYEQYV.